This T cell receptor beta chain was sequenced for a study of response to subunit inactivated influenza vaccine. Whole-study findings and limits: Few new T cells, the authors suggested, are recruited by each seasonal influenza vaccination.

Each CDR3 protein is one row after TCRdb ran MiXCR on the RT-PCR reads. This sample has some 850,000 distinct CDR3 sequences, with about 18% found just once. This clonotype was seen more than once but under ten times. The antigen is not known. The germline gives CDR1 SGHKS, CDR2 YYEKEE (reference sequence). CDR3 length equals 15 residues. V trimming: 1 base; J trimming: 4 bases; junction bases outside the gene matches: 5. This chain uses TRBV5-5 with TRBJ1-5; 7 positions agree with TRBD1. Sequencing used PBMCs from blood, obtained roughly 5 days after vaccination. This TCR derives from a man aged 45 to 65 who received an inactivated influenza vaccine. In DNA form, the CDR3 reads TGTGCCAGCAGCTTGTGGGACAGCGTTAATCAGCCCCAGCATTTT. Its translation: CASSLWDSVNQPQHF.